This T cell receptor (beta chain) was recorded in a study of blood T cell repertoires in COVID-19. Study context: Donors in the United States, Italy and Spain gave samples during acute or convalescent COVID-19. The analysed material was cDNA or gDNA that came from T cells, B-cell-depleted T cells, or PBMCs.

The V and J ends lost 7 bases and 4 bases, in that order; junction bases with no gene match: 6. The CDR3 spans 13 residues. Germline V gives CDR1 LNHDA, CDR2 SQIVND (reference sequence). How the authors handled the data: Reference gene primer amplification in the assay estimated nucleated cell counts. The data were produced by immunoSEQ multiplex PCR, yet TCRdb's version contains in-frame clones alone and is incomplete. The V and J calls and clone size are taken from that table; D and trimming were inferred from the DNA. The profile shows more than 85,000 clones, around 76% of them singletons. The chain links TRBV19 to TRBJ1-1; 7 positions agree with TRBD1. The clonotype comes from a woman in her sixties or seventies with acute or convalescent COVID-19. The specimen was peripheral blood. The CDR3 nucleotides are TGTGCCAGTAAAACACAGGGGTCCACTGAAGCTTTCTTT. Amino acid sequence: CASKTQGSTEAFF.